This T cell receptor (beta chain) is from a study of identical twins. With respect to this clonotype: Antigen unknown.

From the 5' RACE reads, TCRdb called clonotypes with MiXCR, one entry per CDR3 protein. The top ten hold 5.1% of the sample, which has approximately 210,000 distinct CDR3 sequences, approximately 9% seen once. This CDR3 region has 13 residues. Germline V gene sequence: CDR1 SGHTA, CDR2 FQGNSA. V dropped 1 base and J dropped 6 bases, with 9 bases sitting between them. Study results and limitations: Sequences that were beta out-of-frame showed weaker excess twin sharing.

The sequence came from a woman under 30 in good health. Sequencing was done on a sample of memory (CD45RO+) T cells sorted from blood. The chain is built from TRBV7-2 and TRBJ2-5, with D uncertain. CDR3 in DNA: TGTGCCAGCAGCTTAGGCTACACACAGACCCAGTACTTC. Protein: CASSLGYTQTQYF.